This TCR beta chain derives from a study of T-cell reconstitution after alpha-beta-depleted transplantation in children. This clonotype was seen many times. Unique molecular identifiers tagged the TCRbeta library. TCRdb redid the calling of the PCR reads with MiXCR, one entry per CDR3 protein. Of 200,000 to 300,000 distinct CDR3 sequences in the sample, about 25% were seen once. The CDR3 has 15 residues. V dropped 5 bases and J dropped 6; count of bases not matched to a gene: 11. The sequences come from PBMCs, collected before TCRalphabeta/CD19-depleted stem cell transplant. The TCR comes from a girl aged 2 to 9 with Fanconi anemia, due to receive a stem cell transplant. The chain combines TRBV12-3 or TRBV12-4 with TRBJ2-3; 7 bases line up with TRBD2. Written as DNA, the CDR3 is TGTGCCAGCAGTCAGCGACGGGCGGGAGTGGATACGCAGTATTTT. Its protein is CASSQRRAGVDTQYF.